Presented here are 14 T cell receptor beta chains from one specimen sequenced in a study of T cells in Graves' hyperthyroidism and ophthalmopathy. Template material for amplifying TCR beta CDR3 regions consisted of RNA transcripts. Using the HTBI primer set, a first-round RT-PCR was run on the TCR CDR3. TCRdb ran MiXCR on the multiplex PCR reads and lists one entry per CDR3 protein. The sample includes roughly 710,000 distinct CDR3 sequences, roughly a third of them seen just once. Source material: blood. The receptors were sampled from a woman between 40 and 55 years old with Graves' hyperthyroidism.

The rearrangement joins TRBV7-9 to TRBJ2-3, with 7 bases identical to TRBD2. In germline, CDR1 is SEHNR, CDR2 FQNEAQ (reference sequence). This CDR3 spans 17 amino acids. Trimming removed 3 bases from V and 2 bases from J; junction bases left unmatched: 11. CDR3: CASSFSSAGDLTDTQYF. The CDR3 DNA follows: TGTGCCAGCAGCTTCTCGTCGGCGGGGGACCTCACAGATACGCAGTATTTT.

J is TRBJ1-5 and V is TRBV19; 9 bases are a match to TRBD1. The CDR3 runs to 16 residues. The V and J ends lost 1 base and 4 bases, in that order; junction bases with no gene match: 5. The germline CDR1 and CDR2 sequences are LNHDA and SQIVND (reference sequence). As DNA, the CDR3 is TGTGCCAGTAGTATAGTGGGACAGGGTACAAATCAGCCCCAGCATTTT. Protein: CASSIVGQGTNQPQHF.

This clonotype was counted between two and nine times. The rearrangement uses TRBV5-1 and TRBJ2-5; the D gene is possibly TRBD1 (5 bases). The germline V gene encodes CDR1 SGHRS and CDR2 YFSETQ. The CDR3 extends over 13 amino acids. Trimming took off 3 bases at V and 4 bases at J, with 10 bases between the two ends. CDR3 region: CASSYRQRETQYF. The CDR3 DNA sequence: TGCGCCAGCAGCTATAGACAGCGAGAGACCCAGTACTTC.

This clonotype was seen at least ten times. This chain uses TRBV20-1 with TRBJ2-5; 15 nucleotides line up with TRBD2. The trim removed 1 base at V and 2 bases at J, leaving 8 bases unmatched. CDR1 and CDR2 (germline): DFQATT, SNEGSKA (reference sequence). The CDR3 covers 18 residues. Here the CDR3 reads CSARAAGLAGGRQETQYF. CDR3 in DNA: TGCAGTGCTAGAGCGGCGGGACTAGCGGGAGGAAGGCAAGAGACCCAGTACTTC.

This clonotype was seen ten or more times. The V gene is TRBV10-2, the J gene TRBJ1-5; D gene unclear. The CDR3 totals 16 residues. Trimming stripped 4 bases from V and 7 bases from J, with 20 bases between. CDR1 and CDR2 (germline): WSHSY, SAAADI. The CDR3 region has the DNA TGCGCCAGCAGTGGAGGCTCTGGGGTCTTGTGGCAGCCCCAGCATTTT. It is translated as CASSGGSGVLWQPQHF.

The chain couples TRBV7-2 to TRBJ1-4; D unresolved. Germline V gene sequence: CDR1 SGHTA, CDR2 FQGNSA. V gave up 4 bases and J gave up 8 bases, with 11 bases separating them. The CDR3 totals 13 residues. The CDR3 sequence is CASSWWNDEKLFF. In nucleotides, the CDR3 is TGTGCCAGCAGCTGGTGGAACGACGAAAAACTGTTTTTT.

The V call is TRBV4-1, the J call TRBJ1-1; 8 bases line up with TRBD1. Looked up from germline, CDR1 is MGHRA and CDR2 is YSYEKL. The V gene end was trimmed by 3 bases and the J gene end by 0 bases; junction bases not matched to a gene: 6. This CDR3 contains 16 residues. CDR3 region: CASSHPTGGMNTEAFF. CDR3 bases: TGCGCCAGCAGCCACCCAACAGGGGGGATGAACACTGAAGCTTTCTTT.

At least ten counts were recorded for this clonotype. The junction does not match germline at one end; this may be a read error. J is TRBJ2-2 and V is TRBV7-7; 7 nucleotides agree with TRBD1. This CDR3 contains 13 residues. Germline loops: CDR1 SSHAT, CDR2 FNYEAQ (reference sequence). Written as DNA, the CDR3 is TGTGCTAGCAGCGCTTGGACAGGCGGGGAGCTGTTTTTT. Residues: CASSAWTGGELFF.

DNA for the CDR3: TGTGCCAGCAGTTCCCGTCGGGGGAAAGATACGCAGTATTTT. Translation gives CASSSRRGKDTQYF. The chain employs TRBV12-3 or TRBV12-4 and TRBJ2-3; D possibly corresponds to TRBD2 (6 bases). This CDR3 has 14 residues. V was shortened by 4 bases and J by 5 bases, with 13 bases between the two germline ends.

This clonotype showed up many times. The rearrangement joins TRBV9 to TRBJ1-1, with D unclear. CDR1 is SGDLS and CDR2 is YYNGEE in the germline V gene. The CDR3 extends over 13 amino acids. V was pared by 4 bases and J by 4 bases, with 11 bases between. The CDR3 sequence: CASSSTLGTEAFF. The CDR3 nucleotides are TGTGCCAGCAGCTCGACACTGGGCACTGAAGCTTTCTTT.

This clonotype occurred a few times. The gene calls are TRBV2 and TRBJ1-3; D is unclear. The ends were cut back, 5 bases at V and 0 bases at J, with 14 bases in the middle. The CDR3 loop spans 16 amino acids. Germline-derived CDR1 and CDR2 are SNHLY and FYNNEI. The CDR3 sequence: CASSLERPNSGNTIYF. The CDR3 bases are TGTGCCAGCAGTCTCGAAAGGCCAAACTCTGGAAACACCATATATTTT.

The chain's CDR3 is CAHRVRTGGYEQYF. The CDR3 bases are TGTGCCCACCGGGTCCGGACAGGGGGCTACGAGCAGTACTTC. J is TRBJ2-7 and V is TRBV6-1, with TRBD1 identical over 10 bases. Germline CDR1 MNHNS, CDR2 SASEGT. Losses at the gene ends were 11 bases for V and 3 bases for J; bases not matched to a gene: 10. The CDR3 covers 14 residues.

This clonotype came up a few times. The CDR3 here is CSASRRGSGHYGYTF. DNA of the CDR3: TGCAGTGCTAGTCGCCGCGGATCGGGGCACTATGGCTACACCTTC. V gene TRBV20-1 combines with J gene TRBJ1-2, with D maybe TRBD1 (5 bases). Germline V gene lookup returns CDR1 DFQATT and CDR2 SNEGSKA (reference sequence). The V end was cut by 3 bases, the J end by 3 bases, with 17 bases between. CDR3 length equals 15 residues.

This clonotype showed up just a few times. The chain employs TRBV6-2 or TRBV6-3 and TRBJ1-1; no firm D call. CDR3 size: 15 residues. Germline CDR1 is MNHEY and CDR2 is SVGEGT. V dropped 2 bases and J dropped 0 bases, with 10 bases sitting between them. CDR3: CASSYGVTMNTEAFF. CDR3 bases: TGTGCCAGCAGTTACGGTGTGACGATGAACACTGAAGCTTTCTTT.